These T cell receptor beta chains were read from a single sample in a study of T-cell memory formation after mild COVID-19. TCRdb processed the 5' RACE reads anew with MiXCR; each CDR3 protein has one entry. The top ten hold 8.1% of the sample, which has over 500,000 distinct CDR3 sequences, 17% seen once. The sample consisted of PBMCs or a T cell subset sorted from them (not recorded which). The receptors were gathered from an adult woman who had mild COVID-19 (a few samples of this study predate the infection). Cell type and time point are not known. Each CDR3 is given with its conserved first and last residue. Each record gives: clone size, CDR3 length, V gene, J gene, D gene, CDR3 DNA, CDR3 protein. The D gene is left open where the match is weak. Clone size is given for some rows only: seen once, a few or many times, or a class if the clone is expanded.

abundance: many; len: 15; v_gene: TRBV19; j_gene: TRBJ2-1; d_gene: TRBD2; CDR3nt: TGTGCCAGTAAATGGGTCGCGGGAGGAATCAATGAGCAGTTCTTC; CDR3aa: CASKWVAGGINEQFF
abundance: few; len: 15; v_gene: TRBV29-1; j_gene: TRBJ2-5; d_gene: .; CDR3nt: TGCAGCGTTGAAACGGGTTGGGGGTACCAAGAGACCCAGTACTTC; CDR3aa: CSVETGWGYQETQYF
abundance: few; len: 14; v_gene: TRBV20-1; j_gene: TRBJ1-4; d_gene: .; CDR3nt: TGCAGTGCTAGAGAGTCAGGGGAGGATGAAAAACTGTTTTTT; CDR3aa: CSARESGEDEKLFF
abundance: many; len: 15; v_gene: TRBV5-6; j_gene: TRBJ1-1; d_gene: .; CDR3nt: TGTGCCAGCAGCTTGGGAACCGGGGGTGGCACTGAAGCTTTCTTT; CDR3aa: CASSLGTGGGTEAFF
abundance: many; len: 15; v_gene: TRBV5-1; j_gene: TRBJ2-7; d_gene: .; CDR3nt: TGCGCCAGCAGTGATCCGGGACGGAGCTCCTACGAGCAGTACTTC; CDR3aa: CASSDPGRSSYEQYF
abundance: .; len: 14; v_gene: TRBV4-2; j_gene: TRBJ1-2; d_gene: .; CDR3nt: TGTGCCAGCAGCCAAGATCTAGGGAACTATGGCTACACCTTC; CDR3aa: CASSQDLGNYGYTF
abundance: many; len: 13; v_gene: TRBV14; j_gene: TRBJ1-1; d_gene: .; CDR3nt: TGTGCCAGCAGCCGGAGTTTGAACACTGAAGCTTTCTTT; CDR3aa: CASSRSLNTEAFF
abundance: few; len: 12; v_gene: TRBV29-1; j_gene: TRBJ1-1; d_gene: .; CDR3nt: TGCAGCGTTGAAAGCATGGGCAGGGAGAGGTTCTTT; CDR3aa: CSVESMGRERFF
abundance: few; len: 16; v_gene: TRBV7-9; j_gene: TRBJ2-7; d_gene: TRBD1; CDR3nt: TGTGCCAGCAGCCGTAGCCGGGACAGGGGCCCCTACGAGCAGTACTTC; CDR3aa: CASSRSRDRGPYEQYF
abundance: few; len: 17; v_gene: TRBV7-9; j_gene: TRBJ2-5; d_gene: .; CDR3nt: TGTGCCAGCAGCTCCCTGTTGGTGTTAAGACGCCAAGAGACCCAGTACTTC; CDR3aa: CASSSLLVLRRQETQYF
abundance: .; len: 14; v_gene: TRBV28; j_gene: TRBJ1-4; d_gene: TRBD1; CDR3nt: TGTGCCAGCACCCTCATACAGGGGCGTGAAAAACTGTTTTTT; CDR3aa: CASTLIQGREKLFF
abundance: .; len: 16; v_gene: TRBV7-7; j_gene: TRBJ2-3; d_gene: .; CDR3nt: TGTGCTAGCAGCTTAGGGGCAGGGAAGAGCACAGATACGCAGTATTTT; CDR3aa: CASSLGAGKSTDTQYF
abundance: few; len: 14; v_gene: TRBV12-3/TRBV12-4; j_gene: TRBJ1-5; d_gene: .; CDR3nt: TGTGCCAGCAGTTTAGCGGTAGGTAATCAGCCCCAGCATTTT; CDR3aa: CASSLAVGNQPQHF
abundance: few; len: 14; v_gene: TRBV14; j_gene: TRBJ2-2; d_gene: .; CDR3nt: TGTGCCAGCAGCAACTTACTGCAAACCGGGGAGCTGTTTTTT; CDR3aa: CASSNLLQTGELFF
abundance: .; len: 16; v_gene: TRBV5-4; j_gene: TRBJ2-3; d_gene: TRBD2; CDR3nt: TGTGCCAGCAGCGAGGGACTAGCGGGAAGCACAGATACGCAGTATTTT; CDR3aa: CASSEGLAGSTDTQYF
abundance: few; len: 16; v_gene: TRBV27; j_gene: TRBJ2-7; d_gene: TRBD1; CDR3nt: TGTGCCAGCAGTTTACGGGCAAACAGGGGCGTCTACGAGCAGTACTTC; CDR3aa: CASSLRANRGVYEQYF
abundance: .; len: 20; v_gene: TRBV20-1; j_gene: TRBJ2-7; d_gene: .; CDR3nt: TGCAGTGCTAGAGATTATTTGTCCTACACCTTAGCGGCCAACTCCTACGAGCAGTACTTC; CDR3aa: CSARDYLSYTLAANSYEQYF
abundance: .; len: 15; v_gene: TRBV5-1; j_gene: TRBJ1-1; d_gene: TRBD1; CDR3nt: TGCGCCAGCAGCTTGGAAGGGGGCTATGGTACTGAAGCTTTCTTT; CDR3aa: CASSLEGGYGTEAFF
abundance: many; len: 13; v_gene: TRBV20-1; j_gene: TRBJ2-5; d_gene: .; CDR3nt: TGCAGTGCTAGACCCCTAGGGCTAGAGACCCAGTACTTC; CDR3aa: CSARPLGLETQYF
abundance: few; len: 13; v_gene: TRBV5-1; j_gene: TRBJ2-3; d_gene: .; CDR3nt: TGCGCCAGCAGCTCACAGGAGTCCACTACGCAGTATTTT; CDR3aa: CASSSQESTTQYF
abundance: .; len: 12; v_gene: TRBV12-3/TRBV12-4; j_gene: TRBJ1-2; d_gene: .; CDR3nt: TGTGCCAGCAGCTTCATGAGGTCTGGCTACACCTTC; CDR3aa: CASSFMRSGYTF
abundance: few; len: 16; v_gene: TRBV27; j_gene: TRBJ2-3; d_gene: TRBD2; CDR3nt: TGTGCCAGCAGTTTACTAGCGGGGGGGCTCTCAGATACGCAGTATTTT; CDR3aa: CASSLLAGGLSDTQYF
abundance: .; len: 13; v_gene: TRBV5-1; j_gene: TRBJ1-6; d_gene: .; CDR3nt: TGCGCCAGCAGCCGGGACGGCAGTTCACCCCTCCACTTT; CDR3aa: CASSRDGSSPLHF
abundance: few; len: 15; v_gene: TRBV12-3/TRBV12-4; j_gene: TRBJ2-2; d_gene: .; CDR3nt: TGTGCCAGCAGCTACCGACAAATAGGAGTCGGGGAGCTGTTTTTT; CDR3aa: CASSYRQIGVGELFF
abundance: .; len: 19; v_gene: TRBV2; j_gene: TRBJ2-1; d_gene: .; CDR3nt: TGTGCCAGCAAAGGGGTGCTTAATACCGGGGGCCCAGATTACAATGAGCAGTTCTTC; CDR3aa: CASKGVLNTGGPDYNEQFF
abundance: .; len: 13; v_gene: TRBV7-9; j_gene: TRBJ2-7; d_gene: TRBD1; CDR3nt: TGTGCCAGCAGCAGGTCGACAGGGAACGAGCAGTACTTC; CDR3aa: CASSRSTGNEQYF
abundance: once; len: 14; v_gene: TRBV19; j_gene: TRBJ2-7; d_gene: TRBD2; CDR3nt: TGTGCCAGTAGCCTACTAGCGGGAGGTTCCGAGCAGTACTTC; CDR3aa: CASSLLAGGSEQYF
abundance: .; len: 13; v_gene: TRBV12-3/TRBV12-4; j_gene: TRBJ1-1; d_gene: .; CDR3nt: TGTGCCAGCATCCTGGACCGTAACCGTGAAGCTTTCTTT; CDR3aa: CASILDRNREAFF
abundance: .; len: 15; v_gene: TRBV4-2; j_gene: TRBJ2-5; d_gene: TRBD2; CDR3nt: TGTGCCAGCAGCCAGGTAGCTAGCGGGGAAGAGACCCAGTACTTC; CDR3aa: CASSQVASGEETQYF
abundance: few; len: 12; v_gene: TRBV4-2; j_gene: TRBJ2-1; d_gene: .; CDR3nt: TGTGCCAGCAGCCAGACCCCAAATGAGCAGTTCTTC; CDR3aa: CASSQTPNEQFF
abundance: many; len: 16; v_gene: TRBV6-5; j_gene: TRBJ2-4; d_gene: .; CDR3nt: TGTGCCAGCAGTTACTCGGAAGAACTAGCCAAAAACATTCAGTACTTC; CDR3aa: CASSYSEELAKNIQYF
abundance: few; len: 14; v_gene: TRBV24-1; j_gene: TRBJ2-3; d_gene: TRBD1; CDR3nt: TGTGCCACCAGTGATTTCCGACAGGGAGATACGCAGTATTTT; CDR3aa: CATSDFRQGDTQYF
abundance: many; len: 15; v_gene: TRBV4-1; j_gene: TRBJ2-7; d_gene: .; CDR3nt: TGCGCCAGCAGCCAAGGGGAACAGGGTCCCTACGAGCAGTACTTC; CDR3aa: CASSQGEQGPYEQYF
abundance: few; len: 15; v_gene: TRBV18; j_gene: TRBJ2-7; d_gene: TRBD2; CDR3nt: TGTGCCAGCTCACCGCTGGGTCGGGGGGGCAACGAGCAGTACTTC; CDR3aa: CASSPLGRGGNEQYF
abundance: .; len: 10; v_gene: TRBV20-1; j_gene: TRBJ2-1; d_gene: .; CDR3nt: TGCAGTGCCGCCGTAGCGGAGCAGTTCTTC; CDR3aa: CSAAVAEQFF
abundance: .; len: 14; v_gene: TRBV20-1; j_gene: TRBJ2-1; d_gene: TRBD2; CDR3nt: TGCAGTGTTTTGGCTAGCGGGAGGAGAAATGAGCAGTTCTTC; CDR3aa: CSVLASGRRNEQFF
abundance: .; len: 15; v_gene: TRBV9; j_gene: TRBJ2-1; d_gene: TRBD1; CDR3nt: TGTGCCAGCAGCGTAGGACAGGGGGACTACAATGAGCAGTTCTTC; CDR3aa: CASSVGQGDYNEQFF
abundance: few; len: 13; v_gene: TRBV7-2; j_gene: TRBJ2-1; d_gene: .; CDR3nt: TGTGCCAGCAGCTTAGGGCCCCCCAGGGAGCAGTTCTTC; CDR3aa: CASSLGPPREQFF
abundance: few; len: 14; v_gene: TRBV15; j_gene: TRBJ1-4; d_gene: .; CDR3nt: TGTGCCACCAGCAGAGCAGGGGAACATGAAAAACTGTTTTTT; CDR3aa: CATSRAGEHEKLFF
abundance: few; len: 15; v_gene: TRBV18; j_gene: TRBJ1-5; d_gene: .; CDR3nt: TGTGCCAGCTCACCCCAAGAAGGGTTCAATCAGCCCCAGCATTTT; CDR3aa: CASSPQEGFNQPQHF
abundance: .; len: 14; v_gene: TRBV19; j_gene: TRBJ2-1; d_gene: .; CDR3nt: TGTGCCAGTACCGGGACACTTTACTACAATGAGCAGTTCTTC; CDR3aa: CASTGTLYYNEQFF